Shown below are 14 T cell receptor beta chains from a single sample sequenced in a study of CD8+ T cells in alopecia areata. Once RNA had been extracted, it was reverse transcribed into cDNA to act as the sequencing template. The data were produced by immunoSEQ multiplex PCR, yet TCRdb's version contains in-frame clones alone and is incomplete. The sample lists approximately 89,000 clones; roughly 50% were seen once. Material for sequencing was NKG2D-high CD8+ T cells sorted from blood. The receptors come from a human donor with alopecia areata.

Of note for this clone: This same CDR3 is encoded by further DNA sequences in the sample. This chain links TRBV5-6 with TRBJ1-5; D is ambiguous. There are 13 residues in the CDR3. With 0 bases removed from V and 1 base from J, the gap between germline ends came to 2 bases. Germline V gene lookup returns CDR1 SGHDT and CDR2 YYEEEE. The CDR3 here is CASSLGSNQPQHF. As DNA, the CDR3 is TGTGCCAGCAGCTTGGGCAGCAATCAGCCCCAGCATTTT.

The chain uses TRBV7-9 and TRBJ2-3; either TRBD1 or TRBD2 may supply D (5 bases each). This CDR3 has 15 residues. Trimming removed 0 bases from V and 2 bases from J, with 9 bases in between. CDR1 SEHNR and CDR2 FQNEAQ come from the germline V gene (reference sequence). CDR3 DNA: TGTGCCAGCAGCTTAGCTGGGACGACCACAGATACGCAGTATTTT. It translates to CASSLAGTTTDTQYF. The complete variable domain, with remaining parts taken from reference TRBV7-9 and TRBJ2-3, reads DTGVSQNPRHKITKRGQNVTFRCDPISEHNRLYWYRQTLGQGPEFLTYFQNEAQLEKSRLLSDRFSAERPKGSFSTLEIQRTEQGDSAMYLCASSLAGTTTDTQYFGPGTRLTVL.

The rearrangement joins TRBV6-5 to TRBJ2-1; 11 nucleotides line up with TRBD2. The junction had 2 bases not matched to a gene; V was cut back by 6 bases and J by 4 bases. This CDR3 region has 14 residues. Germline CDR1 and CDR2: MNHEY and SVGAGI. The DNA of the CDR3 is TGTGCCAGCAGCCGACTAGCGGGGTACAATGAGCAGTTCTTC. It translates to CASSRLAGYNEQFF.

The chain combines TRBV29-1 with TRBJ2-5; no clear D. In germline, CDR1 is SQVTM, CDR2 ANQGSEA. This CDR3 has 12 residues. V was trimmed by 6 bases and J by 5 bases, leaving 13 bases between them. The CDR3 bases are TGCAGCGTAAGGACCCAAGGGGAGACCCAGTACTTC. Its translation: CSVRTQGETQYF.

The chain has TRBV27 and TRBJ1-4, with D tentatively TRBD1 (6 bases). CDR3 length: 15 residues. CDR1 MNHEY and CDR2 SMNVEV come from the germline V gene (reference sequence). The ends were cut back, 4 bases at V and 4 bases at J, with 13 bases in the middle. As DNA, the CDR3 is TGTGCCAGCAGTTCTACAGGGATTTATAATGAAAAACTGTTTTTT. Its protein product is CASSSTGIYNEKLFF.

In this sample, this clone turned up a few times. The chain links TRBV29-1 to TRBJ1-2; possible D gene TRBD1, 5 bases. CDR3 length equals 14 residues. Deletions cut 6 bases from V and 2 bases from J, with 16 bases between. Germline loops: CDR1 SQVTM, CDR2 ANQGSEA. The CDR3 nucleotides are TGCAGCGTCCCCCCCGGGGGGTCCAACTATGGCTACACCTTC. Translated, it gives CSVPPGGSNYGYTF.

The V gene is TRBV2, the J gene TRBJ2-1, with unresolved D. This CDR3 has 14 residues. Trimming stripped 0 bases from V and 13 bases from J, with 16 bases between. The germline V gene encodes CDR1 SNHLY and CDR2 FYNNEI. This CDR3 is CASSEADPSSPQFF. CDR3 in DNA: TGTGCCAGCAGTGAAGCGGACCCCTCAAGCCCCCAGTTCTTC.

This clone was found a few times. The chain is built from TRBV2 and TRBJ2-7; no clear D. The germline CDR1 and CDR2 sequences are SNHLY and FYNNEI. Trimming took 8 bases from V and 3 from J, leaving 14 bases between them. This CDR3 is built from 13 residues. CDR3 sequence reads: CASRNPGDYEQYF. CDR3 nucleotide sequence: TGTGCCAGCCGGAATCCTGGGGACTACGAGCAGTACTTC.

V usage is TRBV5-1 and J usage is TRBJ2-7; no firm D call. The V end was cut by 4 bases, the J end by 2 bases, with 10 bases between. CDR3 length: 13 amino acids. Germline V gives CDR1 SGHRS, CDR2 YFSETQ. The CDR3 is CASSQRLTYEQYF. CDR3 coding DNA: TGCGCCAGCAGCCAGAGGCTTACCTACGAGCAGTACTTC.

V usage is TRBV27 and J usage is TRBJ1-5, with a possible D match to TRBD1 (5 bases). Germline values: CDR1 MNHEY, CDR2 SMNVEV (reference sequence). V gave up 6 bases and J gave up 1 base, with 13 bases separating them. The CDR3 covers 15 residues. The CDR3 loop reads CASRTDSRSNQPQHF. CDR3 coding DNA: TGTGCCAGCAGGACCGACAGTAGGAGCAATCAGCCCCAGCATTTT.

The V gene is TRBV4-1, the J gene TRBJ2-7; the match to TRBD2 covers 8 bases. The CDR3 runs 15 residues. Germline loops: CDR1 MGHRA, CDR2 YSYEKL. V dropped 1 base and J dropped 3; count of bases not matched to a gene: 5. CDR3 in DNA: TGCGCCAGCAGCCAAGTACGGGGGGGAGGCTACGAGCAGTACTTC. Translating it yields CASSQVRGGGYEQYF.

This chain joins TRBV27 and TRBJ2-3; TRBD2 agrees at 9 bases. Germline trimming cut 2 bases from V and 5 bases from J; bases unmatched to any gene: 5. Looked up from germline, CDR1 is MNHEY and CDR2 is SMNVEV (reference sequence). The CDR3 is made up of 15 amino acids. For the CDR3, the DNA is TGTGCCAGCAGTTTAGGCGGGGGGGCGGGAGATACGCAGTATTTT. It encodes CASSLGGGAGDTQYF.

The V call is TRBV19, the J call TRBJ1-4; 7 bases line up with TRBD1. V dropped 6 bases and J dropped 6; count of bases not matched to a gene: 7. CDR3 length: 14 amino acids. In germline, CDR1 is LNHDA, CDR2 SQIVND (reference sequence). CDR3 loop: CASSPGQLHEKLFF. DNA for the CDR3: TGTGCCAGTAGCCCGGGACAGCTGCATGAAAAACTGTTTTTT.

Only one count was recorded for this clone. The gene calls are TRBV30 and TRBJ2-1; D ambiguous. The length of the CDR3 is 14 residues. Trimming removed 2 bases from V and 8 bases from J, with 16 bases in between. CDR1 is GTSNPN and CDR2 is SVGIG in the germline V gene (reference sequence). DNA for the CDR3: TGTGCCTGGAGTCACGGACCACGGACGGATGAGCAGTTCTTC. Its translation is CAWSHGPRTDEQFF.